What follows are 20 T cell receptor beta chains derived from one specimen sequenced in a study of blood T cell repertoires in COVID-19. Produced via immunoSEQ multiplex PCR; TCRdb's table is partial and in-frame only. The sample has a few hundred thousand clones; roughly 80% are singletons. Sequencing was done on a sample of peripheral blood. These receptors originate from a man older than 75 with acute or convalescent COVID-19.

The rearrangement uses TRBV6-5 and TRBJ2-4, with TRBD1 matching over 8 bases. With 4 bases clipped from V and 6 bases from J, the junction kept 8 bases outside the gene matches. The CDR3 has 15 amino acids. Germline CDR1 and CDR2: MNHEY and SVGAGI. DNA for the CDR3: TGTGCCAGCAGTTTCACCCGGGACAGGACAAACATTCAGTACTTC. Amino acids: CASSFTRDRTNIQYF.

In nucleotides, the CDR3 is TGTGCCAGCAGTCAAGGGGTTTCTGGAAACACCATATATTTT. Its translation is CASSQGVSGNTIYF. V and J are TRBV11-2 and TRBJ1-3; D might be TRBD1 (5 bases). Trimming pared 6 bases from V and 1 base from J, leaving 10 bases between. CDR1 and CDR2 from the germline V gene are SGHAT and FQNNGV. The CDR3 sequence is 14 residues long. The entire variable domain, with the rest obtained from reference TRBV11-2 and TRBJ1-3, is as follows: EAGVAQSPRYKIIEKRQSVAFWCNPISGHATLYWYQQILGQGPKLLIQFQNNGVVDDSQLPKDRFSAERLKGVDSTLKIQPAKLEDSAVYLCASSQGVSGNTIYFGEGSWLTVV.

This rearrangement joins TRBV7-9 to TRBJ2-1; D unresolved. V was pared by 1 base and J by 7 bases, with 23 bases between. Germline assignment: CDR1 SEHNR and CDR2 FQNEAQ (reference sequence). The CDR3 extends over 18 amino acids. The CDR3: CASSLGDRDSGRTNEQFF. CDR3 DNA: TGTGCCAGCAGCTTAGGAGACCGCGACTCCGGTAGAACTAATGAGCAGTTCTTC.

The chain combines TRBV4-2 with TRBJ1-5; D not certain. V was clipped by 4 bases and J by 8 bases, with 21 bases between them. CDR1 and CDR2 from the germline V gene are LGHNA and YNFKEQ. The CDR3 runs to 16 residues. The chain's CDR3 is CASSPITKSGAEPQHF. The CDR3 coding sequence is TGTGCCAGCAGCCCAATAACGAAGTCGGGTGCGGAGCCCCAGCATTTT.

CDR3 bases: TGTGCCAGTAGTATTGGCAGTGCTGAAAAACTGTTTTTT. Amino acid sequence: CASSIGSAEKLFF. This chain connects TRBV19 to TRBJ1-4; D unresolved. Trimming removed 3 bases from V and 7 bases from J, with 9 bases in between. The CDR3 loop spans 13 amino acids. Germline V lookup: CDR1 LNHDA, CDR2 SQIVND (reference sequence).

This chain links TRBV6-5 with TRBJ1-5, with D tentatively TRBD1 (5 bases). Germline V CDR1 and CDR2: MNHEY, SVGAGI. Trimming stripped 5 bases from V and 2 bases from J, with 10 bases between. The CDR3 is 14 residues long. Here the CDR3 reads CASSRLGGNQPQHF. The CDR3 DNA sequence: TGTGCCAGCAGTAGGTTAGGGGGCAATCAGCCCCAGCATTTT.

The rearrangement uses TRBV7-6 and TRBJ2-1; TRBD2 aligns across 8 bases. With 4 bases clipped from V and 10 bases from J, the junction kept 12 bases outside the gene matches. The CDR3 is 15 amino acids. From germline, CDR1 is SGHVS and CDR2 FNYEAQ. DNA of the CDR3: TGTGCCAGCAGCTCCGGGACTAGGGCTTTAGGGGAGCAGTTCTTC. Its protein is CASSSGTRALGEQFF.

A word on this clone: This is likely a read error, given that the CDR3 carries no conserved phenylalanine or tryptophan at its end. The limits of the CDR3 on the DNA are not certain, so only TCRdb's listed CDR3 is given. The chain carries TRBV28 and TRBJ2-3; the table's D call, TRBD2, was not checked against the DNA. The germline V gene encodes CDR1 MDHEN and CDR2 SYDVKM. The length of the CDR3 is 11 amino acids, counting both ends. The CDR3 here is CASSYLSGGGS.

There are a few counts of this clone. The J gene is TRBJ2-1, the V gene TRBV10-2; 12 bases are a match to TRBD2. J gave up 9 bases and V 10 bases, and 13 bases lay outside the gene matches. The CDR3 totals 15 residues. Germline CDR1 reads WSHSY; CDR2 reads SAAADI. The CDR3 sequence is CATHQTSGGYVEQFF. The CDR3 bases are TGCGCCACCCACCAGACTAGCGGGGGCTATGTTGAGCAGTTCTTC.

This clone occurred a few times. The chain combines TRBV19 with TRBJ1-4; D is unresolved. Trimming stripped 6 bases from V and 8 bases from J, with 28 bases between. Germline CDR1 reads LNHDA; CDR2 reads SQIVND (reference sequence). The CDR3 spans 18 residues. CDR3 region: CASSQSRTRSPGGEKLFF. DNA for the CDR3: TGTGCCAGTAGCCAATCCAGGACTCGCTCCCCGGGAGGAGAAAAACTGTTTTTT.

This clone was counted a few times. The V gene is TRBV28, the J gene TRBJ1-1; 7 nucleotides match TRBD1. Germline V gene lookup returns CDR1 MDHEN and CDR2 SYDVKM. CDR3 size: 15 residues. V lost 5 bases, J lost 3 bases, and 9 bases stayed unmatched. CDR3 bases: TGTGCCAGCAGTGGTCACGGGACAGCCTACACTGAAGCTTTCTTT. Translated: CASSGHGTAYTEAFF. The variable domain in full, with the rest retrieved from reference TRBV28 and TRBJ1-1, is DVKVTQSSRYLVKRTGEKVFLECVQDMDHENMFWYRQDPGLGLRLIYFSYDVKMKEKGDIPEGYSVSREKKERFSLILESASTNQTSMYLCASSGHGTAYTEAFFGQGTRLTVV.

This rearrangement joins TRBV2 to TRBJ2-7, with 8 bases identical to TRBD2. V shed 8 bases and J 3 bases; nucleotides not matched to a gene: 0. The germline gives CDR1 SNHLY, CDR2 FYNNEI. The CDR3 extends over 11 amino acids. CDR3 loop: CASRGGYEQYF. CDR3 DNA sequence: TGTGCCAGCCGGGGGGGCTACGAGCAGTACTTC.

The CDR3 here is CASSSRVAEQYF. The CDR3 coding sequence is TGCGCCAGCAGCTCGAGGGTGGCCGAGCAGTACTTC. The V gene is TRBV5-1, the J gene TRBJ2-7; D perhaps matches TRBD2 (5 bases). The germline gives CDR1 SGHRS, CDR2 YFSETQ. This CDR3 has 12 residues. V was clipped by 3 bases and J by 6 bases, with 10 bases between them.

This clone was seen only a few times. The V call is TRBV27, the J call TRBJ1-3; tentative D call: TRBD1 (5 bases). Trimming took 3 bases from V and 4 from J, leaving 13 bases between them. The germline V gene has CDR1 MNHEY and CDR2 SMNVEV (reference sequence). This CDR3 has 15 residues. CDR3 in DNA: TGTGCCAGCAGTTTCCGGGGGGTCGCCGGAAACACCATATATTTT. Translation: CASSFRGVAGNTIYF.

The chain recombines TRBV18 with TRBJ1-2; TRBD1 might be the D (5 bases). Germline V gene data show CDR1 as KGHSH and CDR2 as LQKENI. V lost 4 bases and J lost 7, with 10 bases in between. This CDR3 has 12 amino acids. CDR3 nucleotides: TGTGCCAGCTCACGCAGGGATGGTGGCTACACCTTC. It specifies CASSRRDGGYTF.

The genes are TRBV2 and TRBJ2-1; TRBD2 agrees at 8 bases. Germline assignment: CDR1 SNHLY and CDR2 FYNNEI. The V segment lost 8 bases and the J segment 5 bases; nucleotides outside the gene matches: 14. The CDR3 loop spans 16 amino acids. The CDR3 nucleotides are TGTGCCAGCTTGGCCCACCCCGGGGGGGACGACAATGAGCAGTTCTTC. It specifies CASLAHPGGDDNEQFF.

This clone was seen just once. V and J are TRBV7-9 and TRBJ1-4; 8 positions match TRBD1. The CDR3 totals 17 residues. Germline trimming cut 1 base from V and 3 bases from J; bases unmatched to any gene: 7. CDR1 is SEHNR, CDR2 FQNEAQ, per germline (reference sequence). This chain's CDR3 is CASSLGTGIVANEKLFF. The CDR3 DNA follows: TGTGCCAGCAGCTTAGGGACAGGGATTGTGGCTAATGAAAAACTGTTTTTT. Full variable domain (rest looked up from reference TRBV7-9 and TRBJ1-4): DTGVSQNPRHKITKRGQNVTFRCDPISEHNRLYWYRQTLGQGPEFLTYFQNEAQLEKSRLLSDRFSAERPKGSFSTLEIQRTEQGDSAMYLCASSLGTGIVANEKLFFGSGTQLSVL.

The chain joins TRBV10-3 to TRBJ2-7; 10 bases are shared with TRBD1. Unmatched junction bases numbered 6, after V lost 3 bases and J lost 4 bases. The CDR3 consists of 15 residues. The germline V gene has CDR1 ENHRY and CDR2 SYGVKD. The CDR3: CAISDSGQGSYEQYF. The CDR3 DNA reads as TGTGCCATCAGTGACTCGGGACAGGGGTCTTACGAGCAGTACTTC.

This clone was counted between two and nine times. The gene calls are TRBV7-9 and TRBJ1-5; D possibly corresponds to TRBD1 (6 bases). The CDR3 is 12 residues long. Looked up from germline, CDR1 is SEHNR and CDR2 is FQNEAQ (reference sequence). Between the trimmed V and J ends, which lost 6 bases and 7 bases, there was a span of 10 bases. The CDR3 bases are TGTGCCAGCAGTCTAGGGGGACAGCCCCAGCATTTT. Its protein product is CASSLGGQPQHF.

The sample holds one count of this clone. The rearrangement links TRBV28 to TRBJ1-2; 11 bases fit TRBD1. The J segment lost 2 bases and the V segment lost 6 bases, leaving 5 bases of the junction unmatched. Germline CDR1 MDHEN, CDR2 SYDVKM. The CDR3 consists of 15 residues. In nucleotides, the CDR3 is TGTGCCAGCAGGGACAGGGGGCGGAAGAACTATGGCTACACCTTC. It encodes CASRDRGRKNYGYTF.